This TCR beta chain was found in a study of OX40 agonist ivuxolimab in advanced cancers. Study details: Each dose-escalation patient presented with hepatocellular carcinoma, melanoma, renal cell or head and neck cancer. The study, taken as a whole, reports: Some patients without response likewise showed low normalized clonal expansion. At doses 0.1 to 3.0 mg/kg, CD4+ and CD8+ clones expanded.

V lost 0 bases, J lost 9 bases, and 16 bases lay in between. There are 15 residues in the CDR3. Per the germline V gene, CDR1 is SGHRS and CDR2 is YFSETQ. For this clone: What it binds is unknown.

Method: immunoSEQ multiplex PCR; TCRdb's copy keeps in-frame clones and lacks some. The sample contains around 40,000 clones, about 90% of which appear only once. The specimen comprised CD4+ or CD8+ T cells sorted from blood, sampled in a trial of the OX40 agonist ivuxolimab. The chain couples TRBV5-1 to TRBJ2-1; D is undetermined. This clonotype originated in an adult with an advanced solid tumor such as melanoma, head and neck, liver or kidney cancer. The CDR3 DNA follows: TGCGCCAGCAGCTTGGGGGATTTCTCCGCCACTGAGCAGTTCTTC. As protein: CASSLGDFSATEQFF.